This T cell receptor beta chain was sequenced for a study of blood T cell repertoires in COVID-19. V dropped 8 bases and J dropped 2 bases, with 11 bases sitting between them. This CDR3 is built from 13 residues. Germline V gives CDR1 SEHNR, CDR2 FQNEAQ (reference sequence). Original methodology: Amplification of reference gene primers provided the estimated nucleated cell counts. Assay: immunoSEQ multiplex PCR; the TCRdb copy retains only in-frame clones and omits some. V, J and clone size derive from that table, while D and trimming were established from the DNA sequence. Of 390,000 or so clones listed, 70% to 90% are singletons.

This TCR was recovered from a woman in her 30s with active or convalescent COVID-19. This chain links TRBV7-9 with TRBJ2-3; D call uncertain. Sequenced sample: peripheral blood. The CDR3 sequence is CASGWQDTDTQYF. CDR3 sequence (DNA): TGTGCCAGCGGATGGCAGGACACAGATACGCAGTATTTT.